Listed below are T cell receptor beta chains from one sample, sequenced in a study of identical twins. TCRdb re-analysed the 5' RACE reads in MiXCR, keeping a single row per CDR3 protein. This sample has some 1,600,000 distinct CDR3 sequences, with less than 35% found just once. Sequencing used cord blood. Source of these receptors: a newborn girl in good health. The CDR3 runs from the conserved cysteine through the conserved F or W. The order of the fields is D gene, clone size, CDR3 length, J gene, V gene, CDR3 protein, CDR3 DNA. D genes are given only for firm matches. Expanded clones get a size class; other rows say once, few or many, or leave the size out.

d_call: -
clone_size: once
cdr3_length: 15
j_call: TRBJ2-7
v_call: TRBV6-1
cdr3_aa: CASSEGGTGTYEQYF
cdr3_nt: TGTGCCAGCAGTGAAGGAGGGACGGGAACCTACGAGCAGTACTTC

d_call: -
clone_size: few
cdr3_length: 17
j_call: TRBJ2-1
v_call: TRBV5-1
cdr3_aa: CASSPLRGRDLGNEQFF
cdr3_nt: TGCGCCAGCAGCCCATTAAGGGGCCGAGACCTCGGAAATGAGCAGTTCTTC

d_call: TRBD1
clone_size: few
cdr3_length: 15
j_call: TRBJ1-5
v_call: TRBV9
cdr3_aa: CASSVGGQGNQPQHF
cdr3_nt: TGTGCCAGCAGCGTGGGGGGACAGGGAAATCAGCCCCAGCATTTT

d_call: TRBD2
clone_size: many
cdr3_length: 14
j_call: TRBJ2-3
v_call: TRBV6-5
cdr3_aa: CASRRLADTDTQYF
cdr3_nt: TGTGCCAGCAGACGACTAGCCGACACAGATACGCAGTATTTT

d_call: -
clone_size: many
cdr3_length: 12
j_call: TRBJ2-7
v_call: TRBV3-1
cdr3_aa: CASSQDNYEQYF
cdr3_nt: TGTGCCAGCAGCCAAGATAACTACGAGCAGTACTTC

d_call: -
clone_size: -
cdr3_length: 15
j_call: TRBJ2-5
v_call: TRBV28
cdr3_aa: CASSFRAGADNEQYF
cdr3_nt: TGTGCCAGCAGTTTCAGGGCCGGGGCTGACAATGAGCAGTACTTC

d_call: -
clone_size: few
cdr3_length: 14
j_call: TRBJ1-4
v_call: TRBV6-5
cdr3_aa: CASSYSTTNEKLFF
cdr3_nt: TGTGCCAGCAGTTACTCGACAACTAATGAAAAACTGTTTTTT

d_call: -
clone_size: -
cdr3_length: 15
j_call: TRBJ2-1
v_call: TRBV4-2
cdr3_aa: CASSQWRERRNEQLF
cdr3_nt: TGTGCCAGCAGCCAATGGAGGGAGAGACGGAATGAGCAGTTGTTC

d_call: TRBD1
clone_size: few
cdr3_length: 13
j_call: TRBJ2-5
v_call: TRBV12-3/TRBV12-4
cdr3_aa: CASNLDRGKTQYF
cdr3_nt: TGTGCCAGCAACCTCGACAGGGGGAAGACCCAGTACTTC

d_call: -
clone_size: few
cdr3_length: 16
j_call: TRBJ2-7
v_call: TRBV9
cdr3_aa: CASSVGGGSLSYEQYF
cdr3_nt: TGTGCCAGCAGCGTAGGGGGAGGATCCCTTTCCTACGAGCAGTACTTC

d_call: -
clone_size: -
cdr3_length: 15
j_call: TRBJ2-3
v_call: TRBV24-1
cdr3_aa: CATSDLPGPTNTQYF
cdr3_nt: TGTGCCACCAGTGATTTACCCGGGCCCACGAATACGCAGTATTTT